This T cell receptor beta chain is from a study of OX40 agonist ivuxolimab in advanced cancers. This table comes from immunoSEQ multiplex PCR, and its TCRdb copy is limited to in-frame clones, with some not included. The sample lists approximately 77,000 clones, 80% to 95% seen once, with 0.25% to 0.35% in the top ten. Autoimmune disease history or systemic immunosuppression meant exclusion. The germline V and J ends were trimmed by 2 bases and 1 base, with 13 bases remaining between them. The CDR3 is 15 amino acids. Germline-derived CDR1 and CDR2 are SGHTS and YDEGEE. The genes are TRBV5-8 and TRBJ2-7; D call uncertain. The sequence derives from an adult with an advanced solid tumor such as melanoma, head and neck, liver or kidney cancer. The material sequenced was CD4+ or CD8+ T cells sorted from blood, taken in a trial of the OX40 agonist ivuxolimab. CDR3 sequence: CASSFAPTESYEQYF. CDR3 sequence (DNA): TGTGCCAGCAGCTTCGCCCCGACCGAATCCTACGAGCAGTACTTC.